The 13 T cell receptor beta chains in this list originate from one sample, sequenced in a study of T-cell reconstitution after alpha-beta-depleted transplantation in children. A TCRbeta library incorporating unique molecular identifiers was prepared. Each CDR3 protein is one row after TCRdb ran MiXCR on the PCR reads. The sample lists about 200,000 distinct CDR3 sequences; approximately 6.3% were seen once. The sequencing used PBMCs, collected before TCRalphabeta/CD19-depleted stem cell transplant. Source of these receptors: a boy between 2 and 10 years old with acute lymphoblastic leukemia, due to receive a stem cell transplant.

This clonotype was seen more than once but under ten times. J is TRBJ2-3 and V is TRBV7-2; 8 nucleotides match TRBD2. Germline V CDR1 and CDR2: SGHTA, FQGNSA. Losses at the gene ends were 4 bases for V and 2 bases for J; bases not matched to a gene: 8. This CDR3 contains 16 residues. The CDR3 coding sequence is TGTGCCAGCAGCTATGCGGGGGGTATGGTCACAGATACGCAGTATTTT. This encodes CASSYAGGMVTDTQYF.

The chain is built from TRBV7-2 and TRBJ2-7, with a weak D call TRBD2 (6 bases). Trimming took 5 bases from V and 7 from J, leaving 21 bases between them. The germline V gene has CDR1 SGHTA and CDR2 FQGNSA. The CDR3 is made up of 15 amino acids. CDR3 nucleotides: TGTGCCAGCAGCCCATTAGCGGCGGACCTATTTGAGCAGTACTTC. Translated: CASSPLAADLFEQYF.

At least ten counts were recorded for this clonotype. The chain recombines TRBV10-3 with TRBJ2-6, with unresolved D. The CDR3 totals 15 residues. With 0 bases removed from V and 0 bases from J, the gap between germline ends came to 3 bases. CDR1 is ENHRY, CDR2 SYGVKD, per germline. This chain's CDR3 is CAISESPSGANVLTF. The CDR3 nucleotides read TGTGCCATCAGTGAGTCCCCCTCTGGGGCCAACGTCCTGACTTTC.

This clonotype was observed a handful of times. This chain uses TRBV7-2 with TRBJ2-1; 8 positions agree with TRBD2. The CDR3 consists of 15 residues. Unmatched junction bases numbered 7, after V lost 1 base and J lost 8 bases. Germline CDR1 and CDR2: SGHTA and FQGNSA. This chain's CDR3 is CASSLGWTSNYEQFF. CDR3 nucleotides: TGTGCCAGCAGCTTAGGATGGACTAGCAACTATGAGCAGTTCTTC.

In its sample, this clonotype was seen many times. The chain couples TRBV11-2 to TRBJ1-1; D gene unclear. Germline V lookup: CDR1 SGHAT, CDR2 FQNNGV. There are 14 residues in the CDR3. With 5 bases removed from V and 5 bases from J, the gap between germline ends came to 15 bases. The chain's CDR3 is CASSAQTRGTEAFF. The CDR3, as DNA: TGTGCCAGCAGCGCACAGACCCGGGGAACTGAAGCTTTCTTT. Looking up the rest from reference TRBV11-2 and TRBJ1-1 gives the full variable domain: EAGVAQSPRYKIIEKRQSVAFWCNPISGHATLYWYQQILGQGPKLLIQFQNNGVVDDSQLPKDRFSAERLKGVDSTLKIQPAKLEDSAVYLCASSAQTRGTEAFFGQGTRLTVV.

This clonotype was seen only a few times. The CDR3 spells CATSPGRVGDTQYF. CDR3 in DNA: TGCGCCACCTCCCCCGGCCGTGTGGGAGATACGCAGTATTTT. This chain links TRBV5-1 with TRBJ2-3; no reliable D call. Trimming pared 9 bases from V and 5 bases from J, leaving 19 bases between. There are 14 residues in the CDR3. Germline CDR1 and CDR2: SGHRS and YFSETQ.

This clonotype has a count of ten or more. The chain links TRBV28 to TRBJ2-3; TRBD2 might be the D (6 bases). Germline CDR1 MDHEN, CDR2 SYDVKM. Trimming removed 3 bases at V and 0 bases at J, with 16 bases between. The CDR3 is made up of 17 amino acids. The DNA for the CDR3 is TGTGCCAGCAGTTTCCGGCCCAAGCGGGCTAGCACAGATACGCAGTATTTT. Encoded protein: CASSFRPKRASTDTQYF.

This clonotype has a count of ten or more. The CDR3 reads CASSQGGRWEGTEAFF. In DNA form, the CDR3 reads TGTGCCAGCAGCCAAGGGGGAAGATGGGAGGGCACTGAAGCTTTCTTT. The chain joins TRBV3-1 to TRBJ1-1, with D unclear. Germline loops: CDR1 LGHDT, CDR2 YNNKEL (reference sequence). Trimming took 1 base from V and 4 from J, leaving 16 bases between them. The length of the CDR3 is 16 residues. Together with reference TRBV3-1 and TRBJ1-1, the CDR3 gives the full variable domain: DTAVSQTPKYLVTQMGNDKSIKCEQNLGHDTMYWYKQDSKKFLKIMFSYNNKELIINETVPNRFSPKSPDKAHLNLHINSLELGDSAVYFCASSQGGRWEGTEAFFGQGTRLTVV.

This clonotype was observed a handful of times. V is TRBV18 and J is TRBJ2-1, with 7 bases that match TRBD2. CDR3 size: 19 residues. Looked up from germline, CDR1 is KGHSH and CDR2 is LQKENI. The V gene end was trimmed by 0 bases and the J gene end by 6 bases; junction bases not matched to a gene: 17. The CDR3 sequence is CASSPPVGKTRENTNEQFF. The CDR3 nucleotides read TGTGCCAGCTCACCACCGGTCGGTAAGACGCGGGAGAACACCAATGAGCAGTTCTTC.

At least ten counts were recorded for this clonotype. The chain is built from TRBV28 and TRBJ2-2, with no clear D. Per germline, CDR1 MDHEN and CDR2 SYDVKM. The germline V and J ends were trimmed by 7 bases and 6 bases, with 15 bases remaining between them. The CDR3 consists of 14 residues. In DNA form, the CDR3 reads TGTGCCAGCACTTCTCCCAGGCTTGCCGGGGAGCTGTTTTTT. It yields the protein CASTSPRLAGELFF.

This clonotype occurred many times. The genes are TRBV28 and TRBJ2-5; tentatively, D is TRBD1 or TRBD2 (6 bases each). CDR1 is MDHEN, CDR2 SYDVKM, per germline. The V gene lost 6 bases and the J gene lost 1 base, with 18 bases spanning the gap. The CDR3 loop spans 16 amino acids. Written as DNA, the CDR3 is TGTGCCAGCAGCCGTTCGGGGGACAACTCCCAAGAGACCCAGTACTTC. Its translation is CASSRSGDNSQETQYF.

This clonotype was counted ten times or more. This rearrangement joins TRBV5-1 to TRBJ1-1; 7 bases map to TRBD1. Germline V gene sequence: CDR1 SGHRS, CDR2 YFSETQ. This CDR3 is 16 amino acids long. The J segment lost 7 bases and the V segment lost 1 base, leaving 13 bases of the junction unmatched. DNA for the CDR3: TGCGCCAGCAGCTTGATCCCACAGGGGACGAATGGTGAAGCTTTCTTT. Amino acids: CASSLIPQGTNGEAFF. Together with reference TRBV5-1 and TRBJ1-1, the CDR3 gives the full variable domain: KAGVTQTPRYLIKTRGQQVTLSCSPISGHRSVSWYQQTPGQGLQFLFEYFSETQRNKGNFPGRFSGRQFSNSRSEMNVSTLELGDSALYLCASSLIPQGTNGEAFFGQGTRLTVV.

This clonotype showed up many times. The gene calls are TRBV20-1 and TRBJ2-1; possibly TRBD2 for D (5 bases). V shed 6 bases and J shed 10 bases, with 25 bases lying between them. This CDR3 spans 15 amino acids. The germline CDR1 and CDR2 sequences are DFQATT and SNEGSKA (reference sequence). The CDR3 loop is CSARIGEHPRGEQFF. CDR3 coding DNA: TGCAGTGCGCGGATCGGGGAACACCCCCGTGGGGAGCAGTTCTTC.